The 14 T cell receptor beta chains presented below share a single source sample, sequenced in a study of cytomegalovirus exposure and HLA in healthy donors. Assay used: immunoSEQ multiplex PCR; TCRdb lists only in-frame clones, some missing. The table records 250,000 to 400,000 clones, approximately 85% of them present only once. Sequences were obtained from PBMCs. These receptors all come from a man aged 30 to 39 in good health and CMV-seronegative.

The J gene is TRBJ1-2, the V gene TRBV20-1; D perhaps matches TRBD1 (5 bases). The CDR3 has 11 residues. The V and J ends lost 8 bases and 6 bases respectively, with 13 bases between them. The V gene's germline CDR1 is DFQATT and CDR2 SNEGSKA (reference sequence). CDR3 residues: CSMRGDNGYTF. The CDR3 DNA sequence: TGCAGTATGCGGGGGGATAATGGCTACACCTTC.

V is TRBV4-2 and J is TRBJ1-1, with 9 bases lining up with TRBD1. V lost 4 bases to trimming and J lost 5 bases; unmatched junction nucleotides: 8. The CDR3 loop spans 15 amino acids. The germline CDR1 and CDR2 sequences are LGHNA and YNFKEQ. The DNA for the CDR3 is TGTGCCAGCAGCCGCTCGGGACAGGGTGAGACTGAAGCTTTCTTT. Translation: CASSRSGQGETEAFF.

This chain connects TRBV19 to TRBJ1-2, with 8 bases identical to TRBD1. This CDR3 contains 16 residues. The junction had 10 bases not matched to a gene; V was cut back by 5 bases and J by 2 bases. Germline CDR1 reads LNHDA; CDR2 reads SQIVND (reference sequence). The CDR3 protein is CASSPTSDRVNYGYTF. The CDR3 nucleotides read TGTGCCAGTAGTCCGACCTCGGACAGGGTAAACTATGGCTACACCTTC.

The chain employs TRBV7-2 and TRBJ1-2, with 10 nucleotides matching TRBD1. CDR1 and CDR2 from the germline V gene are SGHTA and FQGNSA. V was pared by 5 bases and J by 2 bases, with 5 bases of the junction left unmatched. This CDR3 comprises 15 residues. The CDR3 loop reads CASSRPTGGNYGYTF. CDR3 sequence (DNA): TGTGCCAGCAGCCGCCCGACAGGGGGCAACTATGGCTACACCTTC.

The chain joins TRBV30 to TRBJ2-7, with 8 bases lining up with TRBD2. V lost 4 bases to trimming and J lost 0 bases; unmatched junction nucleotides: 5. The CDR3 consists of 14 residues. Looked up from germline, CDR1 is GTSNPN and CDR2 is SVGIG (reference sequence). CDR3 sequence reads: CAWTSGLSSYEQYF. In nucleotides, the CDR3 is TGTGCCTGGACTAGCGGGTTGAGCTCCTACGAGCAGTACTTC.

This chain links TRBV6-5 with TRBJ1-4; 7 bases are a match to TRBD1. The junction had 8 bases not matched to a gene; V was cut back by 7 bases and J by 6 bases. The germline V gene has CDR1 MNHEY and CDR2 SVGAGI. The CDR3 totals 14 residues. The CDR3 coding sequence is TGTGCCAGCAAGATAACAGGGGCGCATGAAAAACTGTTTTTT. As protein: CASKITGAHEKLFF.

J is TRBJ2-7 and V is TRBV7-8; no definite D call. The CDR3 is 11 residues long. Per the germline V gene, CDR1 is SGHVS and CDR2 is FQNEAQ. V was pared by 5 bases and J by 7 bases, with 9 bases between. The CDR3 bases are TGTGCCAGCAGCCAACGGTCGGAGCAGTACTTC. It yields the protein CASSQRSEQYF.

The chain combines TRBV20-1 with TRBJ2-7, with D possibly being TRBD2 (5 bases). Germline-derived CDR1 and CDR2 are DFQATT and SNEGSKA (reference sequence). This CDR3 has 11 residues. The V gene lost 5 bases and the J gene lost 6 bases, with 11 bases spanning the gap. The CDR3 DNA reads TGCAGTGCTCGCATTCGGGGCGAGCAGTACTTC. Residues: CSARIRGEQYF.

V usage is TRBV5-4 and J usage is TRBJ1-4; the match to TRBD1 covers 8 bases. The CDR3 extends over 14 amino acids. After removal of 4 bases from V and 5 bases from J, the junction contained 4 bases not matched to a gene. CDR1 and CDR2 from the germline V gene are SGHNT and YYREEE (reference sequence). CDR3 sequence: CASSKTGENEKLFF. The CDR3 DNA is TGTGCCAGCAGCAAGACAGGGGAGAATGAAAAACTGTTTTTT.

For the CDR3, the DNA is TGTGCTAGTGGTTTCCCAGGGGCGCTGACCTACGAGCAGTACTTC. This sequence encodes CASGFPGALTYEQYF. This chain joins TRBV12-5 and TRBJ2-7, with TRBD1 as a possible D gene (6 bases). The length of the CDR3 is 15 residues. CDR1 and CDR2 (germline): LGHNT, FRNRAP. V shed 3 bases and J shed 2 bases, with 14 bases lying between them.

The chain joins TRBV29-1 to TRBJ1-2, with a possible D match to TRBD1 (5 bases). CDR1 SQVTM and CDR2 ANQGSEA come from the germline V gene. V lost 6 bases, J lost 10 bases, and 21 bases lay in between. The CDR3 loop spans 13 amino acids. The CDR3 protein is CSVRTAPSGAYTF. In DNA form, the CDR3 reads TGCAGCGTGCGGACGGCCCCCAGTGGGGCCTACACCTTC.

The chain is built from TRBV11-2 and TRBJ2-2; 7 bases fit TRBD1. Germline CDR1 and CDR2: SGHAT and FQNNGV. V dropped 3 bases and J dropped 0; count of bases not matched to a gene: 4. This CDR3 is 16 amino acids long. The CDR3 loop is CASSLTGRANTGELFF. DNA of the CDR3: TGTGCCAGCAGCTTGACAGGGCGAGCGAACACCGGGGAGCTGTTTTTT.

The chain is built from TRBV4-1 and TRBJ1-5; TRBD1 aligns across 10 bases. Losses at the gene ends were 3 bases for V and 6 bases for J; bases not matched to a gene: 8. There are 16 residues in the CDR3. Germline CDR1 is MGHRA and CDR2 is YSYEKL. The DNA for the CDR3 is TGCGCCAGCAGCCAGAATGCGGGACAGGGGCGTCAGCCCCAGCATTTT. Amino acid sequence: CASSQNAGQGRQPQHF.

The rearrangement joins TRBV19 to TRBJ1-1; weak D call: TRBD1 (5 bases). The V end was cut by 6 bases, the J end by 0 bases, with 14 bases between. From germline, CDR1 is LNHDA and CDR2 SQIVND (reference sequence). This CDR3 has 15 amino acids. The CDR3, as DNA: TGTGCCAGTAGAGTCAATGGGGGGATGAACACTGAAGCTTTCTTT. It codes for CASRVNGGMNTEAFF.